These T cell receptor beta chains were read from a single sample in a study of blood T cell repertoires in COVID-19. The table came from immunoSEQ multiplex PCR; TCRdb's copy has only in-frame clones and leaves some out. In the table there are 40,000 to 65,000 clones, over 70% of which are singletons. The sequenced sample consisted of peripheral blood. These receptors all stem from a human donor with active or convalescent COVID-19. The donor label of this sample is uncertain. Each CDR3 is given with its conserved first and last residue. A D gene is named only where the DNA matches it firmly. Rows may omit the clone size; those that give it use once, few, many or a size class.

CDR3 DNA,CDR3 protein,J gene,D gene,clone size,V gene
TGTGCCAGCAGTTTAATCCAGGGGGTCTCTGGGGCCAACGTCCTGACTTTC,CASSLIQGVSGANVLTF,TRBJ2-6,TRBD1,.,TRBV27
TGTGCCAGCAGTTTGGGGGGCTCTGGAAACACCATATATTTT,CASSLGGSGNTIYF,TRBJ1-3,.,.,TRBV28
TGTGCCAGCAGCCCTTCCTACGAGCAGTACTTC,CASSPSYEQYF,TRBJ2-7,.,.,TRBV7-8
TGCGCCAGCAGCCTGACAGGGTTCGAGACCCAGTACTTC,CASSLTGFETQYF,TRBJ2-5,TRBD1,.,TRBV5-1
TGTGCCAGCAGCCACTTATCCGGGGAGACCGGGGAGCTGTTTTTT,CASSHLSGETGELFF,TRBJ2-2,.,.,TRBV7-6
TGTGCCAGCAGCTTATCCCGGGTATCCTACGAGCAGTACTTC,CASSLSRVSYEQYF,TRBJ2-7,.,.,TRBV7-2
TGTGCCAGCTCTCCCTCAGGATACCCTGAAAAACTGTTTTTT,CASSPSGYPEKLFF,TRBJ1-4,.,.,TRBV18
TGTGCCAGCAGCTCGGACAGGGGTTGGAATTCACCCCTCCACTTT,CASSSDRGWNSPLHF,TRBJ1-6,TRBD1,.,TRBV5-5
TGTGCCAGCTCACAACAGGGGAGCAATCAGCCCCAGCATTTT,CASSQQGSNQPQHF,TRBJ1-5,TRBD1,.,TRBV18
TGTGCCAGCAGTTTAGCAGGGACTAGCGGACAAGAGACCCAGTACTTC,CASSLAGTSGQETQYF,TRBJ2-5,TRBD2,.,TRBV27
TGTGCCAGCAGCGGGGCAGGGGGTTATAATTCACCCCTCCACTTT,CASSGAGGYNSPLHF,TRBJ1-6,TRBD1,once,TRBV3-1/TRBV3-2
TGTGCCAGCAGTTTATACGCTAGCGGGAACGGATTCCAAGAGACCCAGTACTTC,CASSLYASGNGFQETQYF,TRBJ2-5,TRBD2,once,TRBV27
TGTGCCAGCTCACCGATGGCGCGGGATGGCTACGAGCAGTACTTC,CASSPMARDGYEQYF,TRBJ2-7,.,.,TRBV18
TGTGCCACCCTGAACTCGGGACAGGGGGTCATTGGCTACACCTTC,CATLNSGQGVIGYTF,TRBJ1-2,TRBD1,few,TRBV6-5
TGTGCCAGCTCACCACCGGACAGCGTCCTTGGGACTGAAGCTTTCTTT,CASSPPDSVLGTEAFF,TRBJ1-1,.,few,TRBV18
TGCAGCGTCGGACAGGGGGCGGCTGGGGCCAACGTCCTGACTTTC,CSVGQGAAGANVLTF,TRBJ2-6,TRBD1,few,TRBV29-1
TGTGCCAGCAGCCCGGCCCTAGGGAGCCAAGAGACCCAGTACTTC,CASSPALGSQETQYF,TRBJ2-5,.,.,TRBV5-4
TGTGCCGGCCTCTTGACAGGGAGGACTGAAGCTTTCTTT,CAGLLTGRTEAFF,TRBJ1-1,TRBD1,.,TRBV30
TGTGCCACCCGACAGAACACAGATACGCAGTATTTT,CATRQNTDTQYF,TRBJ2-3,.,.,TRBV24-1
TGTGCCAGCAGCTTTCCGGGAGAAGCCGAGCAGTACTTC,CASSFPGEAEQYF,TRBJ2-7,.,.,TRBV11-3
TGCGCCAGCAGCTTGGCACTAGCTAATCAAGAGACCCAGTACTTC,CASSLALANQETQYF,TRBJ2-5,.,.,TRBV5-1
TGTGCCAGCAGTTTATTCTACGCAGAGACCCAGTACTTC,CASSLFYAETQYF,TRBJ2-5,.,.,TRBV27
TGTGCCAGTAGTATAACAGGGGTCGAAAAACTGTTTTTT,CASSITGVEKLFF,TRBJ1-4,TRBD1,.,TRBV19
TGTGCCAGCAAAAATGGCAGGGGGCGAGAAAAACTGTTTTTT,CASKNGRGREKLFF,TRBJ1-4,TRBD1,few,TRBV6-5
TGTGCCAGCAGCGCCCCCGGGGGGACGGATACGCAGTATTTT,CASSAPGGTDTQYF,TRBJ2-3,TRBD2,.,TRBV9
TGTGCCAGCAGCGTAGAGAGCGGGGTGGGCAATGAGCAGTTCTTC,CASSVESGVGNEQFF,TRBJ2-1,TRBD2,.,TRBV9
TGTGCCAGCTCACCACCAAACAGGGCTGGGGCCTACGAGCAGTACTTC,CASSPPNRAGAYEQYF,TRBJ2-7,.,few,TRBV18
TGTGCCACTAAGGGATCTGGCGGGTATGGCTACACCTTC,CATKGSGGYGYTF,TRBJ1-2,.,.,TRBV3-1/TRBV3-2
TGTGCCAGCAGCTTATTAGCGGGAGGGCCCAACACCGGGGAGCTGTTTTTT,CASSLLAGGPNTGELFF,TRBJ2-2,TRBD2,.,TRBV7-3
TGTGCCAGCAGCGTCCACAGGGGCACAGATACGCAGTATTTT,CASSVHRGTDTQYF,TRBJ2-3,.,.,TRBV9
TGTGCCAGCTCACCAGGAGGACCGTACCAAGAGACCCAGTACTTC,CASSPGGPYQETQYF,TRBJ2-5,.,few,TRBV18
TGTGCCTGGAGGACTCAGGGGGCAGCTGAGGGCTACACCTTC,CAWRTQGAAEGYTF,TRBJ1-2,TRBD1,.,TRBV30
TGTGCCAGCAGCCTTGTGACAGGGGGAGGAGGCAATGAGCAGTTCTTC,CASSLVTGGGGNEQFF,TRBJ2-1,TRBD1,.,TRBV11-2
TGTGCCAGCAGTGTAGGGCGGGGCACCTACAATGAGCAGTTCTTC,CASSVGRGTYNEQFF,TRBJ2-1,.,.,TRBV2
TGTGCCAGCAGGAATTTCGGACAGGCCCTCTCGGGCGCCGGGGAGCTGTTTTTT,CASRNFGQALSGAGELFF,TRBJ2-2,TRBD1,.,TRBV11-2
TGTGCCAGCAGCCCCCGACTAGCGGGAGGGCCAGATACGCAGTATTTT,CASSPRLAGGPDTQYF,TRBJ2-3,TRBD2,once,TRBV7-2
TGTGCCAGCAGTGAAAAAAAGGACTTCTCTGGGGCCAACGTCCTGACTTTC,CASSEKKDFSGANVLTF,TRBJ2-6,.,.,TRBV25-1
TGTGCCAGCAGTCCATATCCCCCCTACAGGGCCCTAAATGAAAAACTGTTTTTT,CASSPYPPYRALNEKLFF,TRBJ1-4,.,.,TRBV27
TGCGCCAGCAGCCCCAGGACAGGGGATGGCTACACCTTC,CASSPRTGDGYTF,TRBJ1-2,TRBD1,.,TRBV5-1
TGTGCCAGCAGCTTAAATCTAGCGGCAAGCTCCTACAATGAGCAGTTCTTC,CASSLNLAASSYNEQFF,TRBJ2-1,TRBD2,.,TRBV7-2
TGTGCCAGTAGTTGGCCGGGTGTCGAGACCCAGTACTTC,CASSWPGVETQYF,TRBJ2-5,.,.,TRBV19
TGTGCCAGCAGTTTGGGCTCTCACTTCTTTGGCGAGCAGTTCTTC,CASSLGSHFFGEQFF,TRBJ2-1,.,.,TRBV28
TGTGCCAGCAGATTTCGGGGTACGGGAAACACCATATATTTT,CASRFRGTGNTIYF,TRBJ1-3,.,.,TRBV6-6
TGCGCCAGCAGCCAAGATCTTGTTCCCGGGAATCAGCCCCAGCATTTT,CASSQDLVPGNQPQHF,TRBJ1-5,.,.,TRBV4-3
TGTGCCAGCAGCTTGGGGGGGACTAGCGGAGCCTACAATGAGCAGTTCTTC,CASSLGGTSGAYNEQFF,TRBJ2-1,TRBD2,.,TRBV5-4
TGTGCCAGCAGCGTTGATTCAGGGTTCGGCACTGAAGCTTTCTTT,CASSVDSGFGTEAFF,TRBJ1-1,.,.,TRBV5-4
TGTGCCAGCAGCCACCGGTTGGGTAGCGGGACGCCCTACGAGCAGTACTTC,CASSHRLGSGTPYEQYF,TRBJ2-7,TRBD2,.,TRBV3-1/TRBV3-2
TGTGCCAGCAGTCTTCTCGCGGGTTATGAGACCCAGTACTTC,CASSLLAGYETQYF,TRBJ2-5,.,.,TRBV7-3
TGTGCCAGCAGTCTCGACAGGGCGGATACGCAGTATTTT,CASSLDRADTQYF,TRBJ2-3,TRBD1,.,TRBV7-2